This T cell receptor beta chain was recorded in a study of T cell changes during pregnancy in multiple sclerosis. Trimming left V 6 bases short and J 2 bases short, with 20 bases between. The germline CDR1 and CDR2 sequences are SGHDN and FVKESK. This CDR3 has 16 residues. Generated by immunoSEQ multiplex PCR, the TCRdb table keeps only in-frame clones and is missing some. The sample consists of roughly 110,000 clones, 91% of them appearing once. This sequence was found in a female donor with multiple sclerosis, enrolled in a pregnancy study. The sample in question was peripheral blood, obtained before pregnancy. This chain joins TRBV14 and TRBJ2-7; D is perhaps TRBD1 (6 bases). DNA for the CDR3: TGTGCCAGCAGACTGACACAGGGAATAAGTCCCTACGAGCAGTACTTC. It specifies CASRLTQGISPYEQYF.